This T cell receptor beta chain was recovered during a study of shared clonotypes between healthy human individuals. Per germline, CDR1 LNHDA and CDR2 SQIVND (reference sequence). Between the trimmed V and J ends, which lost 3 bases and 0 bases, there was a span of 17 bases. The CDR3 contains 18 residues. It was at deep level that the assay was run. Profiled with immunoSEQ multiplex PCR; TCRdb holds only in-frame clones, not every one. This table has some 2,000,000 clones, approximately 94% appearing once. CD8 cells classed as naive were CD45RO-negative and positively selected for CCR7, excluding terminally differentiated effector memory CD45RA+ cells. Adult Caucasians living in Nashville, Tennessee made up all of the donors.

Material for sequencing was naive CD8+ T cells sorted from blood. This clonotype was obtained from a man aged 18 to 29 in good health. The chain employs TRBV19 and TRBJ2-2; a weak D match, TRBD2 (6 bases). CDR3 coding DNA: TGTGCCAGTAGTATTTCCCCCGTGGGGGGATCGAACACCGGGGAGCTGTTTTTT. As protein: CASSISPVGGSNTGELFF.